The present TCR beta chain was sequenced within a study of cytomegalovirus exposure and HLA in healthy donors. Study results and limitations: Among the CMV-associated chains, a few were confirmed in vitro as specific for CMV antigens. Listed as cytomegalovirus-associated were about 160 TCR beta chains. Reportedly, fewer N-insertions than the approximately 680-donor mean appeared in an Asian-associated ancestry cluster in a later analysis. The likely explanation for a cluster of highly shared sequence variants was sequencing artifact.

PCR amplification relied on 60 Vbeta primers (plus 13 Jbeta primers). Method: immunoSEQ multiplex PCR; TCRdb's copy keeps in-frame clones and lacks some. The sample has about 130,000 clones; approximately 80% are singletons. A note on this clone: Its antigen is currently unknown.

Trimming pared 8 bases from V and 4 bases from J, leaving 11 bases between. CDR3 length equals 12 residues. Germline assignment: CDR1 MGHDK and CDR2 SYGVNS. Source material: PBMCs. The chain joins TRBV25-1 to TRBJ1-2; tentatively, D is TRBD1 (5 bases). The source is a woman in her thirties or forties in good health and CMV-seronegative. The CDR3 region is CASEGTVYGYTF. Here the CDR3 DNA reads TGTGCCAGCGAAGGGACTGTCTATGGCTACACCTTC.